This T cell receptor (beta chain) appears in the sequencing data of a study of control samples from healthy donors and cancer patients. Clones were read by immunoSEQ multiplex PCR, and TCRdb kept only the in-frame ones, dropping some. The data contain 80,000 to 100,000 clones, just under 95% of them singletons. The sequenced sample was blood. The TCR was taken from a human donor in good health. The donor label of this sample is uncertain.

In DNA form, the CDR3 reads TGTGCCACCAGGACTAGCGGGGGGCAGGCCGGGGAGCTGTTTTTT. Its translation is CATRTSGGQAGELFF. The rearrangement joins TRBV3-1 (or the pseudogene TRBV3-2) to TRBJ2-2; 14 bases are shared with TRBD2. J gave up 6 bases and V 10 bases, and 7 bases lay outside the gene matches. Germline CDR1 and CDR2: LGHDT and YNNKEL (reference sequence). This CDR3 spans 15 amino acids.